This T cell receptor beta chain was identified during a study of beta chain features in type 1 diabetes. This clone appeared a few times. What it binds is not known. Investigators reverse transcribed all isolated RNA, so they sequenced expressed TCRB transcripts. Some clones are missing from TCRdb's copy, which holds only in-frame ones; the method was immunoSEQ multiplex PCR. The table includes approximately 250,000 clones, 16% detected once. Trimming took 4 bases from V and 2 from J; bases not matched to a gene: 15. CDR3 length equals 20 residues. Study-level points and caveats: Shorter TCRB CDR3s, moderately but significantly so, marked every one of the four CD4+ subsets in Type 1 diabetes patients. Patients' naive, central memory and regulatory TCRB repertoires appeared more alike than those of healthy donors.

Sample: naive CD4+ T cells from blood. This TCR was recovered from a man between 25 and 39 years old with type 1 diabetes. The chain uses TRBV23-1 and TRBJ2-4; TRBD1 aligns across 12 bases. TRBV23-1 is an open reading frame whose function is uncertain. This CDR3 is CASSPPGQGAQGRTKNIQYF. Here the CDR3 DNA reads TGCGCCAGCAGTCCTCCGGGACAGGGGGCGCAGGGACGGACCAAAAACATTCAGTACTTC.